The source of this T cell receptor (beta chain) is a study of shared clonotypes between healthy human individuals. Comments on this clone: Its antigen is still unknown.

The study ran the assay at deep level. Using immunoSEQ multiplex PCR, the repertoire was profiled, and TCRdb retains in-frame clones only, with some absent. The sample carries about 2.1 million clones, around 93% recorded once. Study-level results: The diversity represented, both genetic and in exposure history, was limited by few donors. It was the non-shared clonotypes that had lower generation probabilities than clonotypes shared by all four donors.

It was CD45RO-negative cells, positively selected for CCR7, that made up naive CD8 cells, with terminally differentiated effector memory CD45RA+ cells excluded. All participating donors were Caucasian adults from Nashville, Tennessee. In germline, CDR1 is SNHLY, CDR2 FYNNEI. V was clipped by 7 bases and J by 3 bases; unmatched bases: 5. The CDR3 contains 13 residues. The receptor was derived from a man between 18 and 29 years old in good health. Some clones in this sample may be carry-over from other donors' samples. V and J are TRBV2 and TRBJ2-5, with 7 bases matching TRBD1. Sequenced material: naive CD8+ T cells from PBMCs. This CDR3 reads CASTPDREETQYF. Here the CDR3 DNA reads TGTGCCAGCACCCCCGACAGGGAAGAGACCCAGTACTTC. Based on the CDR3 plus reference TRBV2 and TRBJ2-5, the full variable domain is EPEVTQTPSHQVTQMGQEVILRCVPISNHLYFYWYRQILGQKVEFLVSFYNNEISEKSEIFDDQFSVERPDGSNFTLKIRSTKLEDSAMYFCASTPDREETQYFGPGTRLLVL.